This T cell receptor (beta chain) is drawn from a study of blood T cell repertoires in COVID-19. TCRdb keeps only in-frame clones here, not all; method: immunoSEQ multiplex PCR. The repertoire holds about 350,000 clones, around nine tenths seen once, with just over 1% in the top ten. Trimming left V 1 base short and J 4 bases short, with 17 bases between. The V gene's germline CDR1 is LGHDT and CDR2 YNNKEL (reference sequence). The CDR3 is 16 residues long. Sequenced material: PBMCs or T cells enriched from blood (not recorded which). The TCR was taken from a woman aged 25-40 years who had been exposed to COVID-19. The chain employs TRBV3-1 (or the pseudogene TRBV3-2) and TRBJ2-7; possible D gene TRBD2, 5 bases. CDR3 bases: TGTGCCAGCAGCCAAGGAATAAGCGGAGGAAGTTACGAGCAGTACTTC. Protein: CASSQGISGGSYEQYF.